Sequencing of this T cell receptor beta chain was carried out in a study of blood T cell repertoires in COVID-19. Study summary: COVID-19 samples collected from the United States, Italy and Spain covered acute and convalescent phases.

Assay used: immunoSEQ multiplex PCR; TCRdb lists only in-frame clones, some missing. The data contain around 400,000 clones, approximately 90% of them singletons. The CDR3 runs to 14 residues. The sequenced sample was PBMCs or T cells enriched from blood (not recorded which). The sequence was collected from a woman between 40 and 55 years old who had been exposed to COVID-19. The chain couples TRBV1 to TRBJ1-3. TRBV1 is flagged as a pseudogene. The CDR3 coding sequence is TGCACCAGCAGCCAACAGCGCTCTGGAAACACCATATATTTT. Protein product: CTSSQQRSGNTIYF.